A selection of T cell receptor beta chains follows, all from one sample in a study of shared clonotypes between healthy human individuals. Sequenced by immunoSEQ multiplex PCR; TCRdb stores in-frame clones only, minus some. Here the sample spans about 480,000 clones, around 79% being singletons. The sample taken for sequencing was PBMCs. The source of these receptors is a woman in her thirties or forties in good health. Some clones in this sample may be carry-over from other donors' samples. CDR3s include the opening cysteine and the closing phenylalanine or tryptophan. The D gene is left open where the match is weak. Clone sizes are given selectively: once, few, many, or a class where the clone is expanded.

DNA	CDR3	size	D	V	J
TGCGCCAGCAGTGAGTCGGGAGTGATGAACACTGAAGCTTTCTTT	CASSESGVMNTEAFF	.	.	TRBV10-2	TRBJ1-1
TGTGCCATCAGGGAAGCGGGACTAGTTAGCGAGCAGTACTTC	CAIREAGLVSEQYF	.	TRBD2	TRBV10-3	TRBJ2-7
TGTGCCAGCTCAGCTGTTATAGCGGGAGTGACAGATACGCAGTATTTT	CASSAVIAGVTDTQYF	.	TRBD2	TRBV18	TRBJ2-3
TGTGCCAGCAGTAAAGTCCCCGGGAGCGAGACCCAGTACTTC	CASSKVPGSETQYF	.	.	TRBV7-8	TRBJ2-5
TGCGCCAGCAGCTTGTTTGGGGTGTATGGCTACACCTTC	CASSLFGVYGYTF	.	.	TRBV5-1	TRBJ1-2
TGTGCCAGAAGCTTAGCCATCCGGGGGAGGGGGCGCACTGAAGCTTTCTTT	CARSLAIRGRGRTEAFF	.	TRBD1	TRBV5-3	TRBJ1-1
TGTGCCAGCAGCTTGGAACTCCGCGAGACCCAGTACTTC	CASSLELRETQYF	.	.	TRBV5-4	TRBJ2-5
TGTGCCAGCAGCATACCGGGACTAGCGGGAGGGCCCTCTGGCACAGATACGCAGTATTTT	CASSIPGLAGGPSGTDTQYF	.	TRBD2	TRBV27	TRBJ2-3
TGTGCCTCTAGCGCAGGGGGTGGGGAGCTGTTTTTT	CASSAGGGELFF	.	.	TRBV28	TRBJ2-2
TGTGCCAGCAGCGTAGACCCAGGGAGCTCCTACGAGCAGTACTTC	CASSVDPGSSYEQYF	.	.	TRBV9	TRBJ2-7
TGTGCCAGCCAACGCGCAGGGGGCCGGAATTCACCCCTCCACTTT	CASQRAGGRNSPLHF	.	TRBD1	TRBV7-2	TRBJ1-6
TGTGCCAGCAGCTTAAATTTAGCGGGAGGGCCGGGGGAGACCCAGTACTTC	CASSLNLAGGPGETQYF	once	TRBD2	TRBV7-3	TRBJ2-5
TGTGCCAGCAGCTTACGGGAGTGGGCCAATGAGCAGTTCTTC	CASSLREWANEQFF	.	.	TRBV7-2	TRBJ2-1
TGTGCCAGTAGTAGCGGGATGGGAGATACGCAGTATTTT	CASSSGMGDTQYF	.	.	TRBV19	TRBJ2-3
TGTGCCAGCAGTTTCCAGGGGTTAACGAACACTGAAGCTTTCTTT	CASSFQGLTNTEAFF	few	.	TRBV6-6	TRBJ1-1
TGTGCCAGCAGTCACGGGACTAGCGGGATAAATGAGCAGTTCTTC	CASSHGTSGINEQFF	few	TRBD2	TRBV6-4	TRBJ2-1
TGTGCCAGCAGTACAAACAGGGAAGCTTTCTTT	CASSTNREAFF	few	.	TRBV25-1	TRBJ1-1
TGTGCCAGCAGCGTGTGGTACGGGGGGGAATTAACAGATACGCAGTATTTT	CASSVWYGGELTDTQYF	.	TRBD2	TRBV7-8	TRBJ2-3
TGTGCCAGCAGCTTCCCAGGACAGGGCTTCACTGAAGCTTTCTTT	CASSFPGQGFTEAFF	.	TRBD1	TRBV5-6	TRBJ1-1
TGCGCCAGCAGCTTGGCCGGGTCGGACTATGGCTACACCTTC	CASSLAGSDYGYTF	.	.	TRBV5-1	TRBJ1-2